The 27 T cell receptor beta chains listed next were all sequenced from one sample in a study of CD8+ T cells in alopecia areata. cDNA reverse transcribed from extracted RNA served as the sequencing template. Repertoires were generated with immunoSEQ multiplex PCR, while TCRdb's copy carries only in-frame clones and drops some. The sample gives 200,000 to 250,000 clones, 30% to 40% of which show up once; around 0.48% is in the top ten. Treatment here: oral pan-JAK inhibitor, 5-10 mg twice daily. This sample comprised CD4+ T cells sorted from blood, obtained at approximately week 30, from a patient treated with tofacitinib. The source is a human donor with alopecia areata.

This clone was seen more than once but under ten times. One junction end disagrees with the germline gene, perhaps due to a read error. The chain uses TRBV10-3 and TRBJ2-4, with 7 bases matching TRBD1. Per the germline V gene, CDR1 is ENHRY and CDR2 is SYGVKD. This CDR3 has 16 residues. The CDR3 region has the DNA TGTGCCAGCAGTTACGATGACAGGGTGGCCAAAAACATTCAGTACTTC. It translates to CASSYDDRVAKNIQYF.

This chain joins TRBV29-1 and TRBJ1-2; 7 bases fit TRBD1. This CDR3 spans 13 amino acids. The trim removed 6 bases at V and 2 bases at J, leaving 6 bases unmatched. Germline loops: CDR1 SQVTM, CDR2 ANQGSEA. CDR3 DNA sequence: TGCAGCGTCGGCGACAGGGAGAACTATGGCTACACCTTC. Translated: CSVGDRENYGYTF. Together with reference TRBV29-1 and TRBJ1-2, the CDR3 gives the full variable domain: SAVISQKPSRDICQRGTSLTIQCQVDSQVTMMFWYRQQPGQSLTLIATANQGSEATYESGFVIDKFPISRPNLTFSTLTVSNMSPEDSSIYLCSVGDRENYGYTFGSGTRLTVV.

This clone was detected a few times. This chain joins TRBV7-9 and TRBJ1-1; D is possibly TRBD1 (5 bases). The V end was cut by 4 bases, the J end by 1 base, with 7 bases between. Germline CDR1 reads SEHNR; CDR2 reads FQNEAQ (reference sequence). This CDR3 region has 13 residues. This CDR3 reads CASSWGANTEAFF. CDR3 coding DNA: TGTGCCAGCAGCTGGGGCGCGAACACTGAAGCTTTCTTT.

The chain couples TRBV2 to TRBJ1-1, with a possible D match to TRBD1 (5 bases). The CDR3 sequence is 15 residues long. Germline CDR1 is SNHLY and CDR2 is FYNNEI. V lost 2 bases and J lost 0, with 10 bases in between. Here the CDR3 reads CASSEFGTVNTEAFF. The DNA of the CDR3 is TGTGCCAGCAGTGAATTCGGGACGGTGAACACTGAAGCTTTCTTT.

As concerns this clone: The same CDR3 also results from other DNA sequences found in this sample. The chain links TRBV29-1 to TRBJ2-3, with D unresolved. This CDR3 is 12 amino acids long. The germline gives CDR1 SQVTM, CDR2 ANQGSEA. Trimming removed 3 bases at V and 3 bases at J, with 7 bases between. The CDR3: CSVDRATDTQYF. CDR3 coding DNA: TGCAGCGTTGATCGGGCGACAGATACGCAGTATTTT.

V gene TRBV5-6 combines with J gene TRBJ2-1; 7 nucleotides agree with TRBD1. Germline V lookup: CDR1 SGHDT, CDR2 YYEEEE. V was pared by 0 bases and J by 0 bases, with 3 bases of the junction left unmatched. The CDR3 is 16 residues long. CDR3 nucleotide sequence: TGTGCCAGCAGCTTGGTGACAGGGTACTCCTACAATGAGCAGTTCTTC. It is translated as CASSLVTGYSYNEQFF.

The rearrangement uses TRBV30 and TRBJ2-1; D call uncertain. The length of the CDR3 is 13 residues. CDR1 GTSNPN and CDR2 SVGIG come from the germline V gene (reference sequence). CDR3 loop: CARRARGYNEQFF. CDR3 bases: TGTGCTCGAAGGGCCAGAGGTTACAATGAGCAGTTCTTC.

The V and J genes are TRBV9 and TRBJ1-1; 8 bases line up with TRBD1. This CDR3 is 15 amino acids long. V was pared by 2 bases and J by 3 bases, with 6 bases of the junction left unmatched. CDR1 is SGDLS, CDR2 YYNGEE, per germline. The CDR3 DNA reads as TGTGCCAGCAGCGTGGGGGACAGGTTTTACACTGAAGCTTTCTTT. Its translation is CASSVGDRFYTEAFF.

This clone was seen many times. This chain joins TRBV14 and TRBJ2-7, with 8 bases lining up with TRBD2. This CDR3 region has 15 residues. The V gene's germline CDR1 is SGHDN and CDR2 FVKESK. V gave up 4 bases and J gave up 7 bases; unmatched junction bases: 12. CDR3 in amino acids: CASSPTRAGVKEQYF. Here the CDR3 DNA reads TGTGCCAGCAGCCCAACAAGAGCGGGAGTGAAAGAGCAGTACTTC.

The genes are TRBV25-1 and TRBJ1-5; 8 bases match TRBD1. Trimming cost V 6 bases and J 2 bases; bases outside gene matches: 3. Germline V CDR1 and CDR2: MGHDK, SYGVNS. The CDR3 loop spans 14 amino acids. CDR3 sequence (DNA): TGTGCCAGCAGCAAACAGGGGGGCAATCAGCCCCAGCATTTT. It yields the protein CASSKQGGNQPQHF.

This clone was observed a handful of times. This chain links TRBV30 with TRBJ1-2; D might be TRBD1 (5 bases). Deletions cut 0 bases from V and 8 bases from J, with 13 bases between. The V gene's germline CDR1 is GTSNPN and CDR2 SVGIG (reference sequence). The CDR3 covers 13 residues. The CDR3 spells CAWSVPQGRGYTF. CDR3 coding DNA: TGTGCCTGGAGTGTACCCCAGGGTCGGGGCTACACCTTC.

This chain joins TRBV9 and TRBJ2-3, with D perhaps TRBD1 (7 bases). The V gene's germline CDR1 is SGDLS and CDR2 YYNGEE. This CDR3 has 16 residues. V lost 0 bases, J lost 5 bases, and 16 bases lay in between. CDR3 sequence reads: CASSVAPARGEDTQYF. Written as DNA, the CDR3 is TGTGCCAGCAGCGTAGCTCCGGCCAGGGGGGAAGATACGCAGTATTTT.

The V gene is TRBV18, the J gene TRBJ2-1; D may be TRBD2 (5 bases). The germline V gene encodes CDR1 KGHSH and CDR2 LQKENI. V shed 6 bases and J shed 1 base, with 7 bases lying between them. This CDR3 comprises 13 residues. The CDR3 loop is CASSGLSYNEQFF. The CDR3 region has the DNA TGTGCCAGCTCCGGACTGTCCTACAATGAGCAGTTCTTC.

V gene TRBV7-9 combines with J gene TRBJ2-3; D remains unclear. This CDR3 has 14 amino acids. Trimming pared 3 bases from V and 0 bases from J, leaving 7 bases between. Per germline, CDR1 SEHNR and CDR2 FQNEAQ (reference sequence). The CDR3 sequence: CASSFSISTDTQYF. CDR3 sequence (DNA): TGTGCCAGCAGCTTCTCAATTAGCACAGATACGCAGTATTTT.

This chain uses TRBV7-3 with TRBJ2-6; D possibly matches TRBD1 or TRBD2 (6 bases each). V gave up 6 bases and J gave up 2 bases, with 14 bases separating them. CDR3 size: 16 residues. From germline, CDR1 is SGHTA and CDR2 FQGTGA. The CDR3 here is CASRVGGKPGANVLTF. The CDR3, as DNA: TGTGCCAGCAGGGTCGGGGGCAAACCTGGGGCCAACGTCCTGACTTTC.

This chain joins TRBV9 and TRBJ1-1; perhaps TRBD1 as D (6 bases). Germline-derived CDR1 and CDR2 are SGDLS and YYNGEE. V was pared by 7 bases and J by 4 bases, with 17 bases between. The CDR3 covers 14 residues. The DNA of the CDR3 is TGTGCCAGCTCAAGGGAGGAGGGGGGCACTGAAGCTTTCTTT. Its translation: CASSREEGGTEAFF. Complete variable domain (other parts from reference TRBV9 and TRBJ1-1): DSGVTQTPKHLITATGQRVTLRCSPRSGDLSVYWYQQSLDQGLQFLIQYYNGEERAKGNILERFSAQQFPDLHSELNLSSLELGDSALYFCASSREEGGTEAFFGQGTRLTVV.

The chain uses TRBV5-6 and TRBJ2-7, with 7 bases fitting TRBD2. V gave up 2 bases and J gave up 5 bases; unmatched junction bases: 7. Per germline, CDR1 SGHDT and CDR2 YYEEEE. This CDR3 has 14 residues. The CDR3 region is CASSLYGRLNEQYF. CDR3 DNA: TGTGCCAGCAGCTTATACGGGAGGCTCAACGAGCAGTACTTC.

For the CDR3, the DNA is TGTGCCAGCAGCCGGACTCTGGACAGAGCTGGCTACACCTTC. Translation gives CASSRTLDRAGYTF. The chain links TRBV16 to TRBJ1-2, with D possibly being TRBD1 (6 bases). Germline V lookup: CDR1 KGHSY, CDR2 FQNENV. The CDR3 has 14 amino acids. V was cut by 4 bases and J by 7 bases, with 16 bases left in between.

As DNA, the CDR3 is TGTGCCAGCAGCTCCGGGGACGGATTTAATTCACCCCTCCACTTT. Amino acid sequence: CASSSGDGFNSPLHF. V gene TRBV5-5 combines with J gene TRBJ1-6; D might be TRBD1 (5 bases). This CDR3 spans 15 amino acids. Looked up from germline, CDR1 is SGHKS and CDR2 is YYEKEE (reference sequence). Between the trimmed V and J ends, which lost 3 bases and 6 bases, there was a span of 13 bases.

The CDR3 loop reads CASSYSKGDSNQPQHF. DNA of the CDR3: TGTGCCAGCAGTTACTCGAAAGGGGATAGCAATCAGCCCCAGCATTTT. The chain couples TRBV6-5 to TRBJ1-5; tentative D call: TRBD1 (5 bases). V dropped 0 bases and J dropped 0 bases, with 9 bases sitting between them. Germline assignment: CDR1 MNHEY and CDR2 SVGAGI. This CDR3 is 16 amino acids long.

This clone was observed a handful of times. The chain joins TRBV7-3 to TRBJ2-3, with 13 bases lining up with TRBD2. This CDR3 has 16 residues. The junction had 8 bases not matched to a gene; V was cut back by 5 bases and J by 6 bases. Germline lookup yields CDR1 SGHTA and CDR2 FQGTGA. For the CDR3, the DNA is TGTGCCAGCAGCCCTAGGACTAGCGGGAGTAATGATACGCAGTATTTT. It encodes CASSPRTSGSNDTQYF.

Concerning this clone: This sample includes further DNA sequences coding for the same CDR3. The chain joins TRBV7-2 to TRBJ2-5, with unresolved D. Germline loops: CDR1 SGHTA, CDR2 FQGNSA. The CDR3 is 14 residues long. The V end was cut by 5 bases, the J end by 0 bases, with 10 bases between. Written as DNA, the CDR3 is TGTGCCAGCAGCCTTGTAGTGTACCAAGAGACCCAGTACTTC. Translating it yields CASSLVVYQETQYF. Drawing the rest from reference TRBV7-2 and TRBJ2-5, the complete variable domain is GAGVSQSPSNKVTEKGKDVELRCDPISGHTALYWYRQSLGQGLEFLIYFQGNSAPDKSGLPSDRFSAERTGGSVSTLTIQRTQQEDSAVYLCASSLVVYQETQYFGPGTRLLVL.

This clone was counted only a few times. The chain recombines TRBV28 with TRBJ1-2; 7 bases are a match to TRBD1. After removal of 5 bases from V and 4 bases from J, the junction contained 10 bases not matched to a gene. CDR1 and CDR2 from the germline V gene are MDHEN and SYDVKM. CDR3 length: 15 amino acids. The CDR3 DNA reads as TGTGCCAGCAGTCCCTCGAACAGGGACAGCTATGGCTACACCTTC. Translated, it gives CASSPSNRDSYGYTF.

The V call is TRBV29-1, the J call TRBJ2-7, with a possible D match to TRBD1 (6 bases). This CDR3 comprises 13 residues. The V gene lost 0 bases and the J gene lost 1 base, with 7 bases spanning the gap. Germline loops: CDR1 SQVTM, CDR2 ANQGSEA. The CDR3 spells CSVEDGQSYEQYF. The CDR3 nucleotides are TGCAGCGTTGAAGATGGACAGTCCTACGAGCAGTACTTC.

The rearrangement joins TRBV30 to TRBJ1-5, with D perhaps matching TRBD1 (5 bases). Germline CDR1 is GTSNPN and CDR2 is SVGIG (reference sequence). CDR3 length equals 13 residues. Trimming took 2 bases from V and 7 from J, leaving 12 bases between them. The CDR3 DNA reads TGTGCCTGGAGTTCAGGGTGGGGGCAGCCCCAGCATTTT. Protein product: CAWSSGWGQPQHF.

The table lists this clone with a few counts. The chain recombines TRBV12-5 with TRBJ2-2, with 7 bases that match TRBD1. Germline lookup yields CDR1 LGHNT and CDR2 FRNRAP. The CDR3 consists of 17 residues. Unmatched junction bases numbered 12, after V lost 2 bases and J lost 6 bases. CDR3 sequence reads: CASGLLRIQTGSGELFF. The CDR3 region has the DNA TGTGCTAGTGGTTTGCTAAGGATCCAGACAGGGTCCGGGGAGCTGTTTTTT.

A few counts support this clone. This chain connects TRBV7-9 to TRBJ1-1, with D unresolved. The ends were cut back, 5 bases at V and 2 bases at J, with 12 bases in the middle. Germline CDR1 and CDR2: SEHNR and FQNEAQ (reference sequence). The CDR3 consists of 14 residues. The CDR3 here is CASSTRRRNTEAFF. The CDR3 nucleotides read TGTGCCAGCAGCACTCGACGGAGAAACACTGAAGCTTTCTTT.